This T cell receptor beta chain was sequenced in a study of radiotherapy plus CTLA-4 blockade in lung cancer (dated by TCRdb to the late 2010s). With regard to the full study: Among enrolled patients, about 17% had an objective response and roughly 30% reached disease control.

V ends up 1 base short and J 3 bases short, with an unmatched junction base count of 3. Reading the germline V gene (reference sequence) gives CDR1 LNHDA and CDR2 SQIVND. Including the terminal cysteine and phenylalanine, the CDR3 comprises 15 residues. Just CDR3 DNA is preserved here, 45 bases in frame from base 1. The library came from the immunoSEQ multiplex PCR assay. The immuneACCESS repertoire file appears here via TCRdb, limited to in-frame rearrangements. These files lack a portion of the clones; in checked studies, under half of the deficit traces to unresolved V genes, and the cause of the others is not known. The sample has roughly 100,000 clones on record, around 83% of them singletons. The top ten constitute around 3% of the sample. What the authors observed across the whole study: After treatment with radiotherapy and ipilimumab, TCR clones that originated in tumors expanded in peripheral blood. The strongest predictors of response, as reported, were early dynamic changes in blood T cell clones along with a rise in serum interferon-beta after radiation.

The study tested focal radiation therapy combined with CTLA-4 blockade (ipilimumab) in patients with chemo-refractory metastatic non-small-cell lung cancer. For this clone: The target of this receptor is not known. Within one base of it there is no much larger clone, and no base qualities were kept.

The TCR was taken from a human donor with non-small cell lung cancer who had a partial response to radiotherapy plus ipilimumab. This receptor chain uses TRBV19 and TRBJ2-1; 7 central bases correspond to TRBD2. Specimen: peripheral blood, collected from a patient treated with radiotherapy plus ipilimumab. This receptor has the CDR3 CASSIGLAVYNEQFF. The DNA reads as follows: TGTGCCAGTAGTATAGGGCTAGCGGTCTACAATGAGCAGTTCTTC.